This T cell receptor (beta chain) was retrieved from a study of control samples from healthy donors and cancer patients. Repertoires were generated with immunoSEQ multiplex PCR, while TCRdb's copy carries only in-frame clones and drops some. The data hold 140,000 to 150,000 clones, with 75% to 95% observed a single time. With 0 bases removed from V and 0 bases from J, the gap between germline ends came to 16 bases. Germline V CDR1 and CDR2: SGHDT, YYEEEE. The CDR3 is 18 amino acids. The chain has TRBV5-6 and TRBJ1-3; D gene ambiguous. This clonotype was sampled from a man aged 30-40 years in good health. Sequences were obtained from blood. CDR3 sequence: CASSLVGPALSSGNTIYF. CDR3 DNA sequence: TGTGCCAGCAGCTTGGTAGGGCCCGCTCTTTCCTCTGGAAACACCATATATTTT.